This record concerns one T cell receptor (beta chain) sequence. This CDR3 spans 16 amino acids. Per the germline V gene, CDR1 is LGHNA and CDR2 is YSLEER. The V and J ends lost 1 base and 0 bases respectively, with 10 bases between them. This entry is derived from a study of blood T cell repertoires in COVID-19. Study-wide context: Samples representing acute and convalescent COVID-19 were sourced from the United States, Italy and Spain. The analysed material was cDNA or gDNA that came from T cells, B-cell-depleted T cells, or PBMCs.

Original processing notes: Counts of nucleated cells, estimated from reference gene primer amplification, were obtained. TCRdb keeps only in-frame clones here, not all; method: immunoSEQ multiplex PCR. For V, J and clone size, that table is used; D and trimming come from the DNA. The sample contains some 83,000 clones, 80% to 85% of which appear only once. This sequence was found in a man in his forties or fifties with acute or convalescent COVID-19. The chain is built from TRBV4-3 and TRBJ2-1, with D unresolved. The sample taken for sequencing was peripheral blood. The CDR3 protein is CASSQALLSSYNEQFF. In nucleotides, the CDR3 is TGCGCCAGCAGCCAAGCTCTATTGAGCTCCTACAATGAGCAGTTCTTC.